One and the same sample provided the 8 T cell receptor beta chains below, sequenced in a study of cytomegalovirus exposure and HLA in healthy donors. Researchers ran the PCR with 60 Vbeta and 13 Jbeta primers. Method: immunoSEQ multiplex PCR; TCRdb's copy keeps in-frame clones and lacks some. The sample yields nearly 300,000 clones, 75% to 90% seen once. Sequenced input: PBMCs. The source is a man in his forties in good health and CMV-seropositive.

Only one count was recorded for this clone. The chain employs TRBV21-1 and TRBJ2-7; the D segment call TRBD2 is taken from the table without a DNA check. TRBV21-1 is flagged as a pseudogene. CDR3 length: 14 residues. This CDR3 reads CASSPSALSYEQYF. As DNA, the CDR3 is TGTGCCAGCAGCCCTAGCGCCCTCTCCTACGAGCAGTACTTC.

V is TRBV7-6 and J is TRBJ2-2, with 8 bases fitting TRBD1. The V gene's germline CDR1 is SGHVS and CDR2 FNYEAQ. J lost 6 bases, V lost 5 bases, and 5 bases had no gene match. The CDR3 runs to 14 residues. The CDR3 reads CASSRSGQAGELFF. DNA of the CDR3: TGTGCCAGCAGCCGATCGGGACAGGCCGGGGAGCTGTTTTTT.

V and J are TRBV5-8 and TRBJ2-1; TRBD2 agrees at 9 bases. In germline, CDR1 is SGHTS, CDR2 YDEGEE. The CDR3 runs 16 residues. V was pared by 1 base and J by 5 bases, with 7 bases of the junction left unmatched. The CDR3 DNA follows: TGTGCCAGCAGCTTGCGCGGGAGGGCACCCGACAATGAGCAGTTCTTC. It encodes CASSLRGRAPDNEQFF.

This chain connects TRBV9 to TRBJ1-3; TRBD1 might be the D (5 bases). V was cut by 0 bases and J by 4 bases, with 14 bases left in between. The CDR3 has 16 residues. Germline values: CDR1 SGDLS, CDR2 YYNGEE. The CDR3 is CASSVEGSGVGNTIYF. The CDR3 DNA is TGTGCCAGCAGCGTAGAGGGGTCGGGGGTCGGAAACACCATATATTTT.

The V call is TRBV7-2, the J call TRBJ1-4; TRBD1 is a possible D gene (5 bases). V gave up 3 bases and J gave up 3 bases, with 8 bases separating them. Germline CDR1 is SGHTA and CDR2 is FQGNSA. The CDR3 is 14 amino acids. CDR3 protein: CASSLDTSNEKLFF. DNA of the CDR3: TGTGCCAGCAGCTTGGACACTTCTAATGAAAAACTGTTTTTT. Variable domain in full (rest from reference TRBV7-2 and TRBJ1-4): GAGVSQSPSNKVTEKGKDVELRCDPISGHTALYWYRQSLGQGLEFLIYFQGNSAPDKSGLPSDRFSAERTGGSVSTLTIQRTQQEDSAVYLCASSLDTSNEKLFFGSGTQLSVL.

This sequence joins TRBV5-1 and TRBJ2-7; 9 bases match TRBD1. CDR1 is SGHRS, CDR2 YFSETQ, per germline. The CDR3 contains 14 residues. Trimming removed 2 bases from V and 5 bases from J; junction bases left unmatched: 5. DNA for the CDR3: TGCGCCAGCAGCTTACAGGGGGCAATGAACGAGCAGTACTTC. Translation: CASSLQGAMNEQYF.

With respect to this clone: Possible read error: a much larger clone is one base away. At the DNA level, this CDR3 is encoded by other sequences in the same sample as well. The V gene is TRBV4-2, the J gene TRBJ2-7; D is unclear. Germline lookup yields CDR1 LGHNA and CDR2 YNFKEQ. The CDR3 consists of 14 residues. Trimming took off 0 bases at V and 2 bases at J, with 8 bases between the two ends. For the CDR3, the DNA is TGTGCCAGCAGCCAAGATCGGCAGGCCTACGAGCAGTACTTC. This sequence encodes CASSQDRQAYEQYF.

This chain links TRBV7-9 with TRBJ2-3; D uncertain. Germline CDR1 reads SEHNR; CDR2 reads FQNEAQ (reference sequence). The CDR3 has 15 residues. V was clipped by 1 base and J by 0 bases, with 8 bases between them. The CDR3 DNA follows: TGTGCCAGCAGCTTAGAACGCAGAAGCACAGATACGCAGTATTTT. This gives the protein CASSLERRSTDTQYF.